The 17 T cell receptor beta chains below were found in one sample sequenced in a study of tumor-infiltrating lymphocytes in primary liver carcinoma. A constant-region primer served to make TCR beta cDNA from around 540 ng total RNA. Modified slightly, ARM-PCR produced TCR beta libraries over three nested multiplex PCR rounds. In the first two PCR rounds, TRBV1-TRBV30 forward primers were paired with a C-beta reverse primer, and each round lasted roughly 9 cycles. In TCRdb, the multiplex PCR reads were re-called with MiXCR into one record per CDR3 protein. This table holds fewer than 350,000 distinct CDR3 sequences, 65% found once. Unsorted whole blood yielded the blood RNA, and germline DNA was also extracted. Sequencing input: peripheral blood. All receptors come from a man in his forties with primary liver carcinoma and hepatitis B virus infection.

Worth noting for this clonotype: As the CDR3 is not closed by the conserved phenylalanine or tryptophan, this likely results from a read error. CDR3 sequence (DNA): TGTGCTAGCAGCTTAGCCCGGGCGCCGGGTTCACCACTCCACATT. This encodes CASSLARAPGSPLHI. The V gene is TRBV11-2, the J gene TRBJ1-6; D is unclear. CDR3 length: 15 residues. Germline CDR1 reads SGHAT; CDR2 reads FQNNGV.

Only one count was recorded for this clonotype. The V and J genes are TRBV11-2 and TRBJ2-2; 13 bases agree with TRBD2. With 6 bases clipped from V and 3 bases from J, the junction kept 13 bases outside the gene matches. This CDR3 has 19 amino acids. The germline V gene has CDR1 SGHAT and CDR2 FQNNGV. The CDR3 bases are TGTGCCAGCAGTCCTCGACTAGCGGGAGGTTTTGATGACACCGGGGAGCTGTTTTTT. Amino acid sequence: CASSPRLAGGFDDTGELFF.

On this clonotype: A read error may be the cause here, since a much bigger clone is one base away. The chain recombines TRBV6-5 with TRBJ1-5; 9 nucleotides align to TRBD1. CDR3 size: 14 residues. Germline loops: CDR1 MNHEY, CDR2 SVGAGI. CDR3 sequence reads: CVSRRQGGNQPQHF. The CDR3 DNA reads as TGTGTCAGCAGACGACAGGGGGGCAATCAGCCCCAGCATTTT.

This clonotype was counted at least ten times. The CDR3 bases are TGTGCCAGCAGTGCTACCGGGACAGGGGTCACAGATACGCAGTATTTT. It codes for CASSATGTGVTDTQYF. This chain uses TRBV28 with TRBJ2-3; 10 bases line up with TRBD1. The CDR3 consists of 16 residues. Germline assignment: CDR1 MDHEN and CDR2 SYDVKM. The V segment lost 5 bases and the J segment 2 bases; nucleotides outside the gene matches: 7.

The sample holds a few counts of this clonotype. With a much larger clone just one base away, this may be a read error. DNA for the CDR3: TGTGTCAGCAGTTCCCTTGGGACAGAAAATAATCAGCCCCAGCATTTT. It yields the protein CVSSSLGTENNQPQHF. The chain joins TRBV6-2 or TRBV6-3 to TRBJ1-5; 7 bases map to TRBD1. This CDR3 is built from 16 residues. CDR1 and CDR2 from the germline V gene are MNHEY and SVGEGT.

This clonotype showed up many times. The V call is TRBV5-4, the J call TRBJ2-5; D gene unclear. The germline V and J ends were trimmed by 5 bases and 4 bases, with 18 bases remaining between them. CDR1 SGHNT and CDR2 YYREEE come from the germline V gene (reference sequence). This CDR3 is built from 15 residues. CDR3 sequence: CASSLSGGRGETQYF. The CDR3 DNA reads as TGTGCCAGCAGTTTATCAGGTGGTCGAGGAGAGACCCAGTACTTC.

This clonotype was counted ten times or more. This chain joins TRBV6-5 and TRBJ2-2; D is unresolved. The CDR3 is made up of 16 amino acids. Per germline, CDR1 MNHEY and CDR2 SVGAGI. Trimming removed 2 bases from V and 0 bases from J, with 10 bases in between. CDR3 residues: CASSYVLGTNTGELFF. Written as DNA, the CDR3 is TGTGCCAGCAGTTACGTATTGGGTACGAACACCGGGGAGCTGTTTTTT.

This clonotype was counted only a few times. This CDR3 is CASSVSVAGDTQYF. DNA of the CDR3: TGCGCCAGCAGCGTGAGTGTTGCTGGGGATACGCAGTATTTT. The rearrangement joins TRBV5-1 to TRBJ2-3, with D unclear. Germline V CDR1 and CDR2: SGHRS, YFSETQ. V was shortened by 4 bases and J by 6 bases, with 15 bases between the two germline ends. The CDR3 covers 14 residues.

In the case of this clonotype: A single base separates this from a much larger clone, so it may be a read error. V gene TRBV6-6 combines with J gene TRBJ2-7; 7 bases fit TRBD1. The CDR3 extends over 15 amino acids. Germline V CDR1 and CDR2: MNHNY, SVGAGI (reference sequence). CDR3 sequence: CANSFGRDSLYEQYF. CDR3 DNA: TGTGCCAACAGTTTTGGCCGGGACAGCTTATACGAGCAGTACTTC.

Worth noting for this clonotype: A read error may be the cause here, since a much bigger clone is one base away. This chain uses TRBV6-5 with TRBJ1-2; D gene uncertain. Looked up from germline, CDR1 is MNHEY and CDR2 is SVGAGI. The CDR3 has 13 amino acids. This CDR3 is CVSTAEGSDGYTF. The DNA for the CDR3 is TGTGTCAGCACCGCAGAAGGGTCCGATGGCTACACCTTC.

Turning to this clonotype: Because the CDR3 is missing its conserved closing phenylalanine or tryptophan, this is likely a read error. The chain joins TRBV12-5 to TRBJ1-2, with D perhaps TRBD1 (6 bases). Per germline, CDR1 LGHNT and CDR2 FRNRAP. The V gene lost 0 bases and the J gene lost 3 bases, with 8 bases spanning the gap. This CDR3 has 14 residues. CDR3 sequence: CASGLVQGDYGYTY. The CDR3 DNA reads TGTGCTAGTGGTTTGGTACAGGGTGACTATGGCTACACCTAC.

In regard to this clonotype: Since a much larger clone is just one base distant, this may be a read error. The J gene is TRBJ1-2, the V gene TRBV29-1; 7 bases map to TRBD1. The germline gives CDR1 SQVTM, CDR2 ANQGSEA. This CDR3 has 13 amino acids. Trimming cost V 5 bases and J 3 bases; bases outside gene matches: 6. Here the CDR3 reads CSVYQGDYYGYTF. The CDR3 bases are TGCAGCGTTTATCAGGGGGATTACTATGGCTACACCTTC. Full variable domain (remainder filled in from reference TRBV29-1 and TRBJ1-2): SAVISQKPSRDICQRGTSLTIQCQVDSQVTMMFWYRQQPGQSLTLIATANQGSEATYESGFVIDKFPISRPNLTFSTLTVSNMSPEDSSIYLCSVYQGDYYGYTFGSGTRLTVV.

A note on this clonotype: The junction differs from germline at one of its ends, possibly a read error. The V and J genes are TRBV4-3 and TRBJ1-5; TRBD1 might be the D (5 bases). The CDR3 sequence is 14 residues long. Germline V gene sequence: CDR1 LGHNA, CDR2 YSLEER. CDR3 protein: CASSQVGGVQPQHF. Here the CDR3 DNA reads TGCGCCAGCAGTCAAGTCGGGGGGGTTCAGCCCCAGCATTTT.

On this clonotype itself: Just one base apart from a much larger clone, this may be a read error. The CDR3 DNA follows: TGTGCCAGCAACCAGACTAGCGGGAGCGAGCAGTACTTC. As protein: CASNQTSGSEQYF. V and J are TRBV5-5 and TRBJ2-7; the match to TRBD2 covers 12 bases. CDR3 size: 13 residues. Trimming removed 6 bases from V and 6 bases from J; junction bases left unmatched: 4. CDR1 and CDR2 (germline): SGHKS, YYEKEE (reference sequence).

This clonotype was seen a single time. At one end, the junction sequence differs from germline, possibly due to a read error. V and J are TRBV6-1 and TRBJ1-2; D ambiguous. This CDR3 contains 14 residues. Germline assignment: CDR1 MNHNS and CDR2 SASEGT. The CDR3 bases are TGTGCCGGCAGTAAAAGGATGCTAAATACTGGCTACACCTTC. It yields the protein CAGSKRMLNTGYTF.

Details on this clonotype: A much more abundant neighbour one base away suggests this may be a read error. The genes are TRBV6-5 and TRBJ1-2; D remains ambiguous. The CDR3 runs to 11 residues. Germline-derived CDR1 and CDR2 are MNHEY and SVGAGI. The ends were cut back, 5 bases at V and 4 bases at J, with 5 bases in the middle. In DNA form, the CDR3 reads TGTGCCAGCAGTAGCATCTATGGCTACACCTTC. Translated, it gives CASSSIYGYTF.

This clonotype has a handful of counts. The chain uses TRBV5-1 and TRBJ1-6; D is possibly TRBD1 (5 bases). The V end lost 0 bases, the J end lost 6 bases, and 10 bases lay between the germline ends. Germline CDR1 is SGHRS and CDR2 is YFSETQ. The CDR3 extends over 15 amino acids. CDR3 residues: CASSLDQGFNSPLHF. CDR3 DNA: TGCGCCAGCAGCTTGGATCAGGGATTTAATTCACCCCTCCACTTT.